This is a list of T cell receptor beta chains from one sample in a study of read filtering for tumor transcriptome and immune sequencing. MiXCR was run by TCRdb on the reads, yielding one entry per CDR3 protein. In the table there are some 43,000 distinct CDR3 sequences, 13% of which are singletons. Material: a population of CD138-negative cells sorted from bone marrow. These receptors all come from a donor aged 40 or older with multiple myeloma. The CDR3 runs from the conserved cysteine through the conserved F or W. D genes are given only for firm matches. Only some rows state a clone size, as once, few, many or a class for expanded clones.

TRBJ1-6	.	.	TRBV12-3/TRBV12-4	TGTGCCAGCAGTTTTCAGAAAAATTCACCCCTCCACTTT	CASSFQKNSPLHF
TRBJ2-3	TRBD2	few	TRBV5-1	TGCGCCAGCAGCGACCGAATAACGACTAGCGGGAGAGGTACAGATACGCAGTATTTT	CASSDRITTSGRGTDTQYF
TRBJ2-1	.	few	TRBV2	TGTGCCAGCGATCCTCCTGATGAGCAGTTCTTC	CASDPPDEQFF
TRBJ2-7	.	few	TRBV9	TGTGCCAGCAGCGTAGAGATGAATGGGTGGGACGAGCAGTACTTC	CASSVEMNGWDEQYF
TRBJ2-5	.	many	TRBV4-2	TGTGCCAGCAGCCAAGTGGGGGCCCCAGCCACGGAGACCCAGTACTTC	CASSQVGAPATETQYF
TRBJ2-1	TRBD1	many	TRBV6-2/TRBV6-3	TGTGCCAGCAGTTACCAGGGGGACAGGGATTCGAGTGAGCAGTTCTTC	CASSYQGDRDSSEQFF
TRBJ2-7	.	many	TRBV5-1	TGCGCCAGCAGCCCCAGGTCCTACGAGCAGTACTTC	CASSPRSYEQYF
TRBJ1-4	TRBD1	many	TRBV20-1	TGCAGTGCTCTGGGACAGGGTGCAACTAATGAAAAACTGTTTTTT	CSALGQGATNEKLFF
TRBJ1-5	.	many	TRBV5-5	TGTGCCAGCAGCGCCATGGAATATAGCAATCAGCCCCAGCATTTT	CASSAMEYSNQPQHF
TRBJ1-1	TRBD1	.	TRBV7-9	TGTGCCAGCATTGCAGGGGGCCGAAAAGCTTTCTTT	CASIAGGRKAFF
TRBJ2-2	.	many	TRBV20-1	TGCAGTGCTAGAGATCGGCGAGAGGGCGTCGGGGAGCTGTTTTTT	CSARDRREGVGELFF
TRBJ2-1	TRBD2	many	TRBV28	TGTGCCAGCAGTACGACTAGCGGCGGGCAGTTCTTC	CASSTTSGGQFF
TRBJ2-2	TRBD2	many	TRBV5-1	TGCGCCAGCAGCTTGGTTACTAGCGGGAGGATTATGTACACCGGGGAGCTGTTTTTT	CASSLVTSGRIMYTGELFF
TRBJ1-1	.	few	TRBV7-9	TGTGCCAGCAGACGAAACAGGGCTTACACTGAAGCTTTCTTT	CASRRNRAYTEAFF
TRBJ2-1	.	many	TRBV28	TGTGCCAGCAGGGGTATTGAGCAGTTCTTC	CASRGIEQFF
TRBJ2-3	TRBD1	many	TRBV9	TGTGCCAGCAGCGAGGCCCTCGACAGGGACCGGTTTCCAGATACGCAGTATTTT	CASSEALDRDRFPDTQYF
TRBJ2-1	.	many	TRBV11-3	TGTGCCAGCAGCCCGGGGACTTGGGAAGATGAGCAGTTCTTC	CASSPGTWEDEQFF
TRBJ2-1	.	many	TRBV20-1	TGCAGTGCTAGAGTGCCGGGATCGAAGCACAATGAGCAGTTCTTC	CSARVPGSKHNEQFF
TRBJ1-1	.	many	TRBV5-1	TGCGCCAGCAGCTTGCTCAGGGGCACTGAAGCTTTCTTT	CASSLLRGTEAFF
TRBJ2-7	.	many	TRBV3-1	TGTGCCAGCAGCCGGTCTACGACCAGGACCCAGTCCTACGAGCAGTACTTC	CASSRSTTRTQSYEQYF
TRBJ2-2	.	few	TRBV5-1	TGCGCCAGCAGCTTAATACAGCTTCCGGCCGGGGAGCTGATTTTT	CASSLIQLPAGELIF
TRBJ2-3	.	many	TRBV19	TGTGCCAGTAGTGGAGGGCGAACAGATACGCAGTATTTT	CASSGGRTDTQYF
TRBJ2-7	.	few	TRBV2	TGTGCCAGCAGTGAAGACCTAGCTTCCGAGCAGTACTTC	CASSEDLASEQYF
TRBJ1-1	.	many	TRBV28	TGTGCCAGCAATCAACAGGGATCTGAAGCTTTCTTT	CASNQQGSEAFF
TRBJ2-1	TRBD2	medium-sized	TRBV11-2	TGTGCCAGCAGCTTAGGGAGGCTAGCGGGGCATTGGGGGGAGCAGTTCTTC	CASSLGRLAGHWGEQFF
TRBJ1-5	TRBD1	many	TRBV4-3	TGCGCCAGCAGCCAAGATTATGGACAGGGAAGTCAGCCCCAGCATTTT	CASSQDYGQGSQPQHF
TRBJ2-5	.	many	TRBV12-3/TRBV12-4	TGTGCCAGCAGTTTAGTAGGGCGAGAGACCCAGTACTTC	CASSLVGRETQYF
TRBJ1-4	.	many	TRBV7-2	TGTGCCAGCAGATACTCGGAGGGAGAAAAACTGTTTTTT	CASRYSEGEKLFF
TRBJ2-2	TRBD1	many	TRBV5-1	TGCGCCAGCAGCTCCAGGACAGGGGGCAATACCGGGGAGCTGTTTTTT	CASSSRTGGNTGELFF
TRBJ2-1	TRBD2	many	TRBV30	TGTGCCTGGAGTGTAGGGACTAGCGGGAGGAACAATGAGCAGTTCTTC	CAWSVGTSGRNNEQFF
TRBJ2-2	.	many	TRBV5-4	TGTGCCAGCAGCTTCGGGCCGGCCGGGGAGCTGTTTTTT	CASSFGPAGELFF
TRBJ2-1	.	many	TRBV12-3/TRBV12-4	TGTGCCAGACACAGTGGTCTGAGCTCCTACAATGAGCAGTTCTTC	CARHSGLSSYNEQFF
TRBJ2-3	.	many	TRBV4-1	TGCGCCAGCAAGGGGGGAGCGGATACGCAGTATTTT	CASKGGADTQYF
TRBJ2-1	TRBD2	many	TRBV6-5	TGTGCCAGCAGTTACTCGAGGACTAGCGGTAATGAGCAGTTCTTC	CASSYSRTSGNEQFF
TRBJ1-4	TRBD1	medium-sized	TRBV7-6	TGTGCCAGCAGCTTAGTCAGGGGGAGTGAAAAACTGTTTTTT	CASSLVRGSEKLFF
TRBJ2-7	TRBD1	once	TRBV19	TGTGCCAGTAGTAGAAACCGGGACAGTCCCTACGAGCAGTACTTC	CASSRNRDSPYEQYF
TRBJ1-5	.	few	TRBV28	TGTGCCAGCACTCGACCGGGAAATAGCAATCAGCCCCAGCATTTT	CASTRPGNSNQPQHF
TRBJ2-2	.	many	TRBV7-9	TGTGCCAGCAGGGTCGGGACCTCGAACACCGGGGAGCTGTTTTTT	CASRVGTSNTGELFF
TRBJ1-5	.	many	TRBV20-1	TGCAGTGCTGAAGAGTATAGCAATCAGCCCCAGCATTTT	CSAEEYSNQPQHF
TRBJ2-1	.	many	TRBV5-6	TGTGCCAGCAGCCGAATTCCTTCGTGGGGGGCCGGTTACAATGAGCAGTTCTTC	CASSRIPSWGAGYNEQFF
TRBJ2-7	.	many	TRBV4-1	TGCGCCAGCAGCCAAGTGATCGTGGCGGGTCGCTCCTACGAGCAGTACTTC	CASSQVIVAGRSYEQYF
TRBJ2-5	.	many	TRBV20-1	TGCAGTGCTAGTGGGACGGAGGGGTGGTGGGGACAGGAGACCCAGTACTTC	CSASGTEGWWGQETQYF
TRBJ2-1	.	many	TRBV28	TGTGCCAGCAGTTTATACGGGACTCTTCACAATGAGCAGTTCTTC	CASSLYGTLHNEQFF
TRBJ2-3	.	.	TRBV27	TGTGCCAGCAGTAGACTGGGGGCAGATACGCAGTATTTT	CASSRLGADTQYF
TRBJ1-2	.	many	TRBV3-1	TGTGCCAGCAGCCAAGGTTGGCGCCGGGACGGGCGCTATGGCTACACCTTC	CASSQGWRRDGRYGYTF
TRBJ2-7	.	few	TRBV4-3	TGCGCCAGCAGCCAAGGGACTCCCTACGAGCAGTACTTC	CASSQGTPYEQYF